The next 3 T cell receptor beta chains were all read from a single sample in a study of blood T cell repertoires in COVID-19. Assay: immunoSEQ multiplex PCR; the TCRdb copy retains only in-frame clones and omits some. The sample shows around 130,000 clones, 88% of them seen only once. Specimen: peripheral blood. These receptor sequences come from a man aged 55 to 70 with active or convalescent COVID-19.

The rearrangement joins TRBV25-1 to TRBJ1-2; D uncertain. The CDR3 has 16 amino acids. Trimming pared 2 bases from V and 0 bases from J, leaving 13 bases between. The germline gives CDR1 MGHDK, CDR2 SYGVNS. The CDR3 here is CASSERFGGSNYGYTF. CDR3 nucleotides: TGTGCCAGCAGTGAACGCTTCGGCGGATCTAACTATGGCTACACCTTC.

The chain carries TRBV9 and TRBJ2-7; TRBD2 matches 8 bases. The V and J ends lost 3 bases and 2 bases, in that order; junction bases with no gene match: 7. This CDR3 is built from 15 residues. CDR1 and CDR2 from the germline V gene are SGDLS and YYNGEE. The CDR3 region is CASSAGGMLPYEQYF. For the CDR3, the DNA is TGTGCCAGCAGCGCGGGAGGGATGTTACCCTACGAGCAGTACTTC. Looking up the rest from reference TRBV9 and TRBJ2-7 gives the full variable domain: DSGVTQTPKHLITATGQRVTLRCSPRSGDLSVYWYQQSLDQGLQFLIQYYNGEERAKGNILERFSAQQFPDLHSELNLSSLELGDSALYFCASSAGGMLPYEQYFGPGTRLTVT.

This clone was counted once. The V call is TRBV4-3, the J call TRBJ1-2, with TRBD1 matching over 7 bases. The CDR3 loop spans 15 amino acids. Looked up from germline, CDR1 is LGHNA and CDR2 is YSLEER. V shed 0 bases and J 5 bases; nucleotides not matched to a gene: 6. The CDR3 loop reads CASSQEGQRNYGYTF. As DNA, the CDR3 is TGCGCCAGCAGCCAAGAGGGACAGAGGAATTATGGCTACACCTTC.